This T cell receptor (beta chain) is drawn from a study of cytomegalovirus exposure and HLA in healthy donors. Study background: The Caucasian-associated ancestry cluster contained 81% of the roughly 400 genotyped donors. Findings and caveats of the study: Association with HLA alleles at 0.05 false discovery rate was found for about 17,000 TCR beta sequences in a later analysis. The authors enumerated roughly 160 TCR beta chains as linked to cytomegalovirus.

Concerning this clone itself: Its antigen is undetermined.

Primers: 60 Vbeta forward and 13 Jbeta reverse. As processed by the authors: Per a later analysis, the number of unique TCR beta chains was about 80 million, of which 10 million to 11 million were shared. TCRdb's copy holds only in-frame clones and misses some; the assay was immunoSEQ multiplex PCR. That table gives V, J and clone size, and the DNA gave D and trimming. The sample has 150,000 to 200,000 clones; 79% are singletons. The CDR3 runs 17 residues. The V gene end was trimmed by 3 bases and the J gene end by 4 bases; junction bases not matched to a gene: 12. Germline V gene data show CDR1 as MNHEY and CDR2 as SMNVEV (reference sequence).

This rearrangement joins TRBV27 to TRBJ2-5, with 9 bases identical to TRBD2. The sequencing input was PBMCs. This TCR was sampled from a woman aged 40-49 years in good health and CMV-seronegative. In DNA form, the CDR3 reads TGTGCCAGCAGTTTCCCCATTGGAGCGGGGGGCCGAGAGACCCAGTACTTC. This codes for CASSFPIGAGGRETQYF.